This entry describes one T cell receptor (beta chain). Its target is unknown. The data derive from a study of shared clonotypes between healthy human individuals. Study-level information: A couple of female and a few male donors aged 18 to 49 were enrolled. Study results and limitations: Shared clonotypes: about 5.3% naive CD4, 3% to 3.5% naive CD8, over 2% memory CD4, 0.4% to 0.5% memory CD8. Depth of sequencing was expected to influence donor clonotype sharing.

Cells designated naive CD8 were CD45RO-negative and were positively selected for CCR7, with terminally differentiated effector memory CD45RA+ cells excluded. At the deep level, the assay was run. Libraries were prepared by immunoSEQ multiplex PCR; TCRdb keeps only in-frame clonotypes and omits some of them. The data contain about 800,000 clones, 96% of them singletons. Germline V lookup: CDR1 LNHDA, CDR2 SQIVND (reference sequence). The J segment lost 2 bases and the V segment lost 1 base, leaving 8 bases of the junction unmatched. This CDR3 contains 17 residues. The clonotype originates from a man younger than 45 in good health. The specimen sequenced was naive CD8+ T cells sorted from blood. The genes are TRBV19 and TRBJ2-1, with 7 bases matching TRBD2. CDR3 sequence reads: CASSIAGGSTPYNEQFF. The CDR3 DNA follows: TGTGCCAGTAGTATAGCTGGCGGGAGTACCCCCTACAATGAGCAGTTCTTC. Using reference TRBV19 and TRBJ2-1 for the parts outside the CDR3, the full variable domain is DGGITQSPKYLFRKEGQNVTLSCEQNLNHDAMYWYRQDPGQGLRLIYYSQIVNDFQKGDIAEGYSVSREKKESFPLTVTSAQKNPTAFYLCASSIAGGSTPYNEQFFGPGTRLTVL.